Listed here is a single TCR beta chain. This record belongs to a study of blood T cells in healthy people across ages. CDR3 size: 13 residues. V was shortened by 0 bases and J by 5 bases, with 7 bases between the two germline ends. Germline V gives CDR1 DFQATT, CDR2 SNEGSKA (reference sequence). For the second PCR, which ran for about 7 to 11 cycles, a sample-barcoded 5' primer and a J-beta primer mix were used. Each CDR3 protein is one row after TCRdb ran MiXCR on the 5' RACE reads. The sample includes approximately 600,000 distinct CDR3 sequences, under 65% of them seen just once. Sequencing input: blood. This sequence joins TRBV20-1 and TRBJ1-4, with TRBD1 as a possible D gene (5 bases). The sequence derives from a man aged 60 to 69 in good health. The CDR3 loop is CSARETANEKLFF. In nucleotides, the CDR3 is TGCAGTGCTAGAGAGACAGCAAATGAAAAACTGTTTTTT.